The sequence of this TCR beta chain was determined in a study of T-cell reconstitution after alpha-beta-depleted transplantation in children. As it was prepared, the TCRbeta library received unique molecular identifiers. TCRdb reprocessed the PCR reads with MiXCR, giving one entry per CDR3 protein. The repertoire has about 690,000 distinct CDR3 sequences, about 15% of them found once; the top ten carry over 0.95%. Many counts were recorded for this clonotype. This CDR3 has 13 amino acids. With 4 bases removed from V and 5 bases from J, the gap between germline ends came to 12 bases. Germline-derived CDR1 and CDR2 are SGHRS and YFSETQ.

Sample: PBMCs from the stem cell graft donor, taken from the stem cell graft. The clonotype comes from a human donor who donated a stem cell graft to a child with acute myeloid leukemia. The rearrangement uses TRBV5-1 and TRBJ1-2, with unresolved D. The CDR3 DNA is TGCGCCAGCAGCCTTGACATGACTTATGGCTACACCTTC. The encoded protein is CASSLDMTYGYTF.